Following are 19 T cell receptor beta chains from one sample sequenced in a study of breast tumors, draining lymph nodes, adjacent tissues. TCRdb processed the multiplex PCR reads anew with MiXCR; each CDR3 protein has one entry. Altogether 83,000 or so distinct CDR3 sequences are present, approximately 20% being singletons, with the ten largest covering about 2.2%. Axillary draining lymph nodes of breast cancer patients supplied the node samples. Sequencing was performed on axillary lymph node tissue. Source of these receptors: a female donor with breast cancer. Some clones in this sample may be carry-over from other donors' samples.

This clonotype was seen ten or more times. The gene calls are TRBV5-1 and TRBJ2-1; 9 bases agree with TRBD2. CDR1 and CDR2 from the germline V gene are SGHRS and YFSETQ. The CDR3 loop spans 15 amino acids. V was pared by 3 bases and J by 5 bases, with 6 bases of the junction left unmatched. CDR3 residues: CASSWASGNNNEQFF. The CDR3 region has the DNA TGCGCCAGCAGCTGGGCTAGCGGGAACAACAATGAGCAGTTCTTC.

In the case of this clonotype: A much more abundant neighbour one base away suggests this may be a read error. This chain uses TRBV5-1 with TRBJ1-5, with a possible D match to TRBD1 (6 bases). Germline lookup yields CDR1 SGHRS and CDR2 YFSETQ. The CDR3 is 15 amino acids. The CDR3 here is CASSLEGQSNRPQHF. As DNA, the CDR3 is TGCGCCAGCAGCTTGGAGGGACAAAGCAATCGGCCCCAGCATTTT.

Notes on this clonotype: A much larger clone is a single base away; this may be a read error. The DNA of the CDR3 is TGTGCCTGCAGACGGACAGGGTGGGACACCGGGGAGCTGTTTTTT. Its translation is CACRRTGWDTGELFF. This chain joins TRBV6-5 and TRBJ2-2, with 8 bases lining up with TRBD1. The CDR3 has 15 residues. Looked up from germline, CDR1 is MNHEY and CDR2 is SVGAGI.

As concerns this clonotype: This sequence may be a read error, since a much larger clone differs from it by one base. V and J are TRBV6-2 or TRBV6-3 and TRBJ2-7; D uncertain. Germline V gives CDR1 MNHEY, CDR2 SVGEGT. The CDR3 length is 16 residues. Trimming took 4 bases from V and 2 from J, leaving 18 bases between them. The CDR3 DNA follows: TGTGCCAGCAGTTCCTTACGGGCGGAGAGCCCCTACGAGCAGTACTTC. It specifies CASSSLRAESPYEQYF.

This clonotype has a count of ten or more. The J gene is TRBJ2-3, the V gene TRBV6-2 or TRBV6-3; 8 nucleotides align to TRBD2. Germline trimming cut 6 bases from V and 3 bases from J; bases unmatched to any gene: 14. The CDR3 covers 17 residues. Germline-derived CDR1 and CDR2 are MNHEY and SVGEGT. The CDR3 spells CASRIGLTAGGTDTQYF. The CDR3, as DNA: TGTGCCAGCAGAATTGGTCTAACGGCGGGAGGAACAGATACGCAGTATTTT.

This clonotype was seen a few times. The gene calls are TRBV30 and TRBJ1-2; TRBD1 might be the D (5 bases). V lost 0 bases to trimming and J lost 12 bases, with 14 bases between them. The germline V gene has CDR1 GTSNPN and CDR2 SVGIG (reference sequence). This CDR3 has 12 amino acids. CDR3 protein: CAWSVPRGSHTF. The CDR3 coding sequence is TGTGCCTGGAGTGTACCTAGGGGCTCTCACACCTTC.

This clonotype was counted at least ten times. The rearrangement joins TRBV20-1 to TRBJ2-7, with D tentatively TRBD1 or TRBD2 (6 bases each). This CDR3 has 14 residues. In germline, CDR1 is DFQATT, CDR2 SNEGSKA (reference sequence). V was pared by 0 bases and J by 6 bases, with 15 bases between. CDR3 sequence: CSAREGWGASEQYF. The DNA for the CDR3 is TGCAGTGCTAGAGAGGGGTGGGGGGCTTCCGAGCAGTACTTC.

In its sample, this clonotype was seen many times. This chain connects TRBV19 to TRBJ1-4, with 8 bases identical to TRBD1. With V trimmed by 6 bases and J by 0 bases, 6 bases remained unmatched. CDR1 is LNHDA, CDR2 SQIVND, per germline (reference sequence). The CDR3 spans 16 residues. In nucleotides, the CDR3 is TGTGCCAGTAGGGACAGGGCCCTTACAACTAATGAAAAACTGTTTTTT. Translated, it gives CASRDRALTTNEKLFF.

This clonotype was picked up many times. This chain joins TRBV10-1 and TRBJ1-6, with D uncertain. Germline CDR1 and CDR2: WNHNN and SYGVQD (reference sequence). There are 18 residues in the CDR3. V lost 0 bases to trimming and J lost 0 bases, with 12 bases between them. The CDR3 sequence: CASSESPGACSYNSPLHF. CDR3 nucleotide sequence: TGCGCCAGCAGTGAGTCCCCGGGAGCTTGCTCCTATAATTCACCCCTCCACTTT.

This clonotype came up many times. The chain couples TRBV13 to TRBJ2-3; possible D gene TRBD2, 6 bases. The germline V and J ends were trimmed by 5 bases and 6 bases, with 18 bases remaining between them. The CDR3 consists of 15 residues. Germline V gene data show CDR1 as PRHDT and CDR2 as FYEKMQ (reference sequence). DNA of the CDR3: TGTGCCAGCAGCACCCGACTAGTGGGTGGGGATACGCAGTATTTT. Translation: CASSTRLVGGDTQYF. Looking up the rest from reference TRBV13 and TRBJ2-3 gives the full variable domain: AAGVIQSPRHLIKEKRETATLKCYPIPRHDTVYWYQQGPGQDPQFLISFYEKMQSDKGSIPDRFSAQQFSDYHSELNMSSLELGDSALYFCASSTRLVGGDTQYFGPGTRLTVL.

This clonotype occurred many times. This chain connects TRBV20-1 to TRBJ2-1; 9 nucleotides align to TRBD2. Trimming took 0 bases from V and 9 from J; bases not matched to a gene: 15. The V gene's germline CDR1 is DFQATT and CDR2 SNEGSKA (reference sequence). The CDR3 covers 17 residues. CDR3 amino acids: CSARDPGRSGRTAEQFF. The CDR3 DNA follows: TGCAGTGCTAGAGATCCAGGGAGGAGCGGGAGGACTGCTGAGCAGTTCTTC.

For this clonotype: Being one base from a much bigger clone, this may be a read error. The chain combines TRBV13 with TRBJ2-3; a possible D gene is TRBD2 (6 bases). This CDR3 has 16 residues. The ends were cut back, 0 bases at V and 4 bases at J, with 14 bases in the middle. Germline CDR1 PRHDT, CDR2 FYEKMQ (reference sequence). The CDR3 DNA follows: TGTGCCAGCAGCTTAGGCCGGCGGAGGGCCCCAGATACGCAGTATTTT. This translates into CASSLGRRRAPDTQYF.

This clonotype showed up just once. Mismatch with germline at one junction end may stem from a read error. CDR3 sequence: CVSSPDRAVLTF. The CDR3 coding sequence is TGTGTCAGCAGCCCGGACAGGGCAGTCCTGACTTTC. The rearrangement links TRBV5-5 to TRBJ2-6; 8 bases are shared with TRBD1. This CDR3 comprises 12 residues. Per germline, CDR1 SGHKS and CDR2 YYEKEE (reference sequence). Using reference TRBV5-5 and TRBJ2-6 for the parts outside the CDR3, the full variable domain is DAGVTQSPTHLIKTRGQQVTLRCSPISGHKSVSWYQQVLGQGPQFIFQYYEKEERGRGNFPDRFSARQFPNYSSELNVNALLLGDSALYLCVSSPDRAVLTFGAGSRLTVL.

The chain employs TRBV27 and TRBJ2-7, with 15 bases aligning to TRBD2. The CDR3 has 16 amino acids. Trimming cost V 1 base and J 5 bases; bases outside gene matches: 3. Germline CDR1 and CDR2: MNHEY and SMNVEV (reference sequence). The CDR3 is CASSLWTSGRANEQYF. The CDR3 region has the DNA TGTGCCAGCAGTTTATGGACTAGCGGGAGGGCCAACGAGCAGTACTTC.

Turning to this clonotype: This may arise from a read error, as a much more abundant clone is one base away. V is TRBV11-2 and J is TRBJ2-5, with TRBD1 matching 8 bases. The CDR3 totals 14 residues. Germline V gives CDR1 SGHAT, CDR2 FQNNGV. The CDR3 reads CASSLAQGAETQNF. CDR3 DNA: TGTGCCAGCAGCCTCGCTCAGGGGGCAGAGACCCAGAACTTC.

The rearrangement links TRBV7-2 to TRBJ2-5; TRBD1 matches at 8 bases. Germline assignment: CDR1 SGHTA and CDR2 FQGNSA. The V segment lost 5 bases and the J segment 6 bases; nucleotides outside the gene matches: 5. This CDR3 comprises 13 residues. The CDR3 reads CASSQGQAQTQYF. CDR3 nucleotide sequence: TGTGCCAGCAGCCAGGGACAGGCCCAGACCCAGTACTTC.

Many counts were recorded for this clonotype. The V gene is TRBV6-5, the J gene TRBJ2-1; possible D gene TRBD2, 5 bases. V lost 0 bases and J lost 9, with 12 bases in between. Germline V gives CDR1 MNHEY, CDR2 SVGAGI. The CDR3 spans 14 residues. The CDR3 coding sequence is TGTGCCAGCAGTTACTCGTGGGGAGTGGTTGAGCAGTTCTTC. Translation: CASSYSWGVVEQFF.

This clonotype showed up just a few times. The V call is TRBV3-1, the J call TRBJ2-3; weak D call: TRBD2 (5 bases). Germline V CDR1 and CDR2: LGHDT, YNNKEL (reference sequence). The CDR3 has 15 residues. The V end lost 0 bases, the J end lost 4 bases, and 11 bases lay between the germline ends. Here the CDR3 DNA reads TGTGCCAGCAGCCAAGATAGGGAGCGGCCAGATACGCAGTATTTT. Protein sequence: CASSQDRERPDTQYF.

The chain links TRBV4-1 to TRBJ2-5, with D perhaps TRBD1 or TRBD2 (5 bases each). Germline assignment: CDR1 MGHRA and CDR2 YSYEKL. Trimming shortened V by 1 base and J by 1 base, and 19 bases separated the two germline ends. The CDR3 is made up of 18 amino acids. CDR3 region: CASSQGVSWDAPQETQYF. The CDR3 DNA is TGCGCCAGCAGCCAAGGCGTTTCGTGGGACGCACCCCAAGAGACCCAGTACTTC.